The following is a T cell receptor beta chain sequence with its context. This sample stems from a study of blood T cell repertoires in COVID-19. For the study at large: PBMCs, B-cell-depleted T cells, or T cells provided the cDNA or gDNA that made up the material.

Clones were sequenced by immunoSEQ multiplex PCR, and TCRdb holds only the in-frame ones, with some missing. The sample holds approximately 390,000 clones, around 87% seen once. CDR3 size: 14 residues. Trimming pared 0 bases from V and 7 bases from J, leaving 10 bases between. Germline CDR1 and CDR2: SGHRS and YFSETQ. The V and J genes are TRBV5-1 and TRBJ2-2; D gene ambiguous. This sequence originates from a woman aged 60 to 75 with COVID-19, enrolled during active disease. The sequencing sample was made of peripheral blood. The CDR3 region has the DNA TGCGCCAGCAGCTTGGGTTCCGCGGACGGGGAGCTGTTTTTT. Its protein product is CASSLGSADGELFF.